This T cell receptor (beta chain) emerged from a study of cytomegalovirus exposure and HLA in healthy donors. Regarding donors, all were healthy bone marrow donors. PCR employed 60 Vbeta and 13 Jbeta primers. Generated by immunoSEQ multiplex PCR, the TCRdb table keeps only in-frame clones and is missing some. The sample holds about 130,000 clones, about 83% seen once. This clone was seen a few times. Antigen unknown. Findings and caveats of the study: As confirmed in vitro, three CMV-associated chains were specific for CMV antigens.

V lost 0 bases to trimming and J lost 3 bases; unmatched junction nucleotides: 3. CDR1 and CDR2 (germline): SGHNT, YYREEE (reference sequence). The CDR3 length is 15 residues. V and J are TRBV5-4 and TRBJ2-7, with 10 bases identical to TRBD1. The receptor was derived from a girl aged 2-10 years in good health and CMV-seronegative. The sample consisted of PBMCs. CDR3 DNA: TGTGCCAGCAGCTTGGGGGACAGGGGAAACTACGAGCAGTACTTC. Amino acid sequence: CASSLGDRGNYEQYF.